This T cell receptor (beta chain) was sequenced for a study of blood T cell repertoires in COVID-19. Study-wide context: The United States, Italy and Spain were the sources of the acute and convalescent COVID-19 samples.

V lost 6 bases and J lost 2; bases outside the gene matches: 4. This CDR3 is 14 amino acids long. Germline CDR1 is KGHSH and CDR2 is LQKENI. Some clones are missing from TCRdb's copy, which holds only in-frame ones; the method was immunoSEQ multiplex PCR. This table has approximately 30,000 clones, approximately 89% appearing once. This TCR was sampled from a human donor in a cohort sampled during active COVID-19. The rearrangement links TRBV18 to TRBJ1-1; 9 nucleotides line up with TRBD1. Sequenced: peripheral blood. For the CDR3, the DNA is TGTGCCAGCTCCCGGGACAGGGAAAACACTGAAGCTTTCTTT. Protein product: CASSRDRENTEAFF.